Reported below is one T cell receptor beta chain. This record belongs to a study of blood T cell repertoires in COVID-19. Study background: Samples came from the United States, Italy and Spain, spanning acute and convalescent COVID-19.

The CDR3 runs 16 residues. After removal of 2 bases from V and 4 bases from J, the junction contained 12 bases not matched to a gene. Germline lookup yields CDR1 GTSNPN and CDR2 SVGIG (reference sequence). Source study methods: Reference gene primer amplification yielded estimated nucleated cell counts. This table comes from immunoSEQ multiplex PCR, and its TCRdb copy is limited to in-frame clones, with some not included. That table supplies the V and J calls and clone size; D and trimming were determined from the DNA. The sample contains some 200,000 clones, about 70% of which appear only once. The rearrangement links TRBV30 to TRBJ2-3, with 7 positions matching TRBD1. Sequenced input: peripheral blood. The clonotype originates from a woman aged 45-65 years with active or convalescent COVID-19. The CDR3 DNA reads TGTGCCTGGAGTCGGGGCCTAACAGGGGATGCAGATACGCAGTATTTT. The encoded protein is CAWSRGLTGDADTQYF. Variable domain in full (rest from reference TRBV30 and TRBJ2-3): SQTIHQWPATLVQPVGSPLSLECTVEGTSNPNLYWYRQAAGRGLQLLFYSVGIGQISSEVPQNLSASRPQDRQFILSSKKLLLSDSGFYLCAWSRGLTGDADTQYFGPGTRLTVL.